The T cell receptor beta chain under discussion was sequenced for a study of T cells in Graves' hyperthyroidism and ophthalmopathy. Hyperthyroidism, newly diagnosed and lasting under 2 months, affected patients aged 18 to 65. A patient was excluded if there was uncontrolled infection, other autoimmune disease, pregnancy or lactation. Diagnoses were established using clinical symptoms, serum thyroxine and TRAb, thyroid ultrasound and orbital computed tomography. Each 10 ml fresh peripheral blood draw supplied the PBMCs. Germline values: CDR1 KGHDR, CDR2 SFDVKD. V lost 6 bases and J 8 bases, leaving 12 bases between the germline ends. The CDR3 totals 12 residues. Amplified TCR beta CDR3 regions came from RNA transcripts. The HTBI primer set served for first-round RT-PCR of the TCR CDR3. TCRdb called the multiplex PCR reads again in MiXCR, with one record for every CDR3 protein. The sample includes hundreds of thousands of distinct CDR3 sequences, approximately 14% of them seen just once.

The chain joins TRBV24-1 to TRBJ2-5; a possible D gene is TRBD2 (5 bases). This receptor was obtained from a woman between 18 and 30 years old with Graves' hyperthyroidism. Material for sequencing was blood. The CDR3 DNA sequence: TGTGCCACCAGTTCAGACCGGGGAACCCAGTACTTC. Translating gives CATSSDRGTQYF.